These T cell receptor beta chains were read from a single sample in a study of T cell responses to AZD1222 COVID-19 vaccine. Sequencing was performed with immunoSEQ multiplex PCR; in TCRdb, only in-frame clones are kept and a portion is missing. The sample holds approximately 180,000 clones, over 85% seen once. This specimen consisted of peripheral blood, obtained 28 days after the second dose of the MenACWY control vaccine. These receptor sequences come from an adult who received the MenACWY meningococcal vaccine as a control. The CDR3 runs from the conserved cysteine through the conserved F or W. Fields, in order: clone size, J gene, V gene, D gene, CDR3 protein, CDR3 DNA. A D gene is named only where the DNA matches it firmly. Size values are once, few and many counts, or a class for expanded clones, and some rows have none.

>-|TRBJ1-1|TRBV5-1|-
CASSLGALNTEAFF
TGCGCCAGCAGCCTTGGGGCCTTGAACACTGAAGCTTTCTTT
>-|TRBJ1-2|TRBV30|-
CAWNTRSGGGYYGYTF
TGTGCCTGGAACACCCGAAGTGGTGGAGGCTACTATGGCTACACCTTC
>-|TRBJ1-5|TRBV7-8|-
CASSSHGTAPTYNQPQHF
TGTGCCAGCAGCTCACACGGGACTGCCCCCACCTACAATCAGCCCCAGCATTTT
>-|TRBJ2-1|TRBV25-1|-
CASTNSSYNEQFF
TGTGCCAGCACGAATAGCTCCTACAATGAGCAGTTCTTC
>-|TRBJ1-1|TRBV7-3|-
CASSHAGGQGTEAFF
TGTGCCAGCAGCCACGCTGGGGGGCAGGGAACTGAAGCTTTCTTT
>-|TRBJ1-2|TRBV7-2|-
CASSSYSVYGYTF
TGTGCCAGCAGCTCCTACTCCGTATATGGCTACACCTTC
>-|TRBJ2-2|TRBV18|-
CASSIAPGSNTGELFF
TGTGCCAGCTCCATAGCTCCAGGGTCGAACACCGGGGAGCTGTTTTTT
>-|TRBJ2-3|TRBV10-3|TRBD2
CAISPTSGLTDTQYF
TGTGCCATCAGTCCGACTAGCGGATTAACAGATACGCAGTATTTT
>-|TRBJ2-1|TRBV28|-
CASSFNGGRRPYNEQFF
TGTGCCAGCAGTTTTAATGGGGGGAGAAGACCCTACAATGAGCAGTTCTTC
>-|TRBJ2-2|TRBV7-9|-
CASSRAGLAGGELFF
TGTGCCAGCAGCCGCGCGGGGCTAGCTGGCGGGGAGCTGTTTTTT
>once|TRBJ2-3|TRBV12-3/TRBV12-4|-
CASRTTDTDTQYF
TGTGCCAGCAGGACGACAGACACAGATACGCAGTATTTT
>-|TRBJ2-1|TRBV6-1|-
CASSEAGRPGKQFF
TGTGCCAGCAGTGAAGCGGGACGGCCGGGAAAGCAGTTCTTC
>-|TRBJ1-6|TRBV12-3/TRBV12-4|-
CASSRTPVPRSF
TGTGCCAGCAGTCGTACACCAGTGCCTCGTTCGTTT
>-|TRBJ1-1|TRBV4-1|TRBD1
CASSQEGGGGQGAVGEDTEAFF
TGCGCCAGCAGCCAAGAAGGAGGGGGCGGACAGGGGGCGGTCGGAGAGGACACTGAAGCTTTCTTT
>-|TRBJ1-4|TRBV6-6|TRBD1
CASRRQGVGTNEKLFF
TGTGCCAGCAGAAGACAGGGAGTAGGAACTAATGAAAAACTGTTTTTT
>-|TRBJ2-1|TRBV6-2/TRBV6-3|TRBD2
CASSYSYLAGGSEQFF
TGTGCCAGCAGTTACTCGTATTTAGCGGGAGGGTCGGAGCAGTTCTTC
>-|TRBJ2-7|TRBV5-1|TRBD2
CASSLTSGGSYEQYF
TGCGCCAGCAGCTTGACTAGCGGTGGGTCCTACGAGCAGTACTTC
>-|TRBJ2-3|TRBV29-1|TRBD1
CSVEIQGRDTQYF
TGCAGCGTTGAAATACAGGGGAGAGATACGCAGTATTTT
>once|TRBJ1-5|TRBV30|-
CAWGQNNQPQHF
TGTGCCTGGGGACAGAACAATCAGCCCCAGCATTTT
>-|TRBJ1-1|TRBV6-2/TRBV6-3|-
CASSYSKIGTEAFF
TGTGCCAGCAGTTACTCGAAGATCGGCACTGAAGCTTTCTTT
>few|TRBJ1-4|TRBV5-6|-
CASSLAGPGVLFF
TGTGCCAGCAGCTTGGCCGGCCCTGGAGTACTGTTTTTT
>-|TRBJ2-2|TRBV4-1|TRBD2
CASSHLFALGEGNTGELFF
TGCGCCAGCAGCCACCTCTTCGCTCTGGGGGAGGGGAACACCGGGGAGCTGTTTTTT
>-|TRBJ2-7|TRBV27|TRBD2
CASSRQLAGVHYEQYF
TGTGCCAGCAGCCGACAACTAGCGGGAGTTCACTACGAGCAGTACTTC
>-|TRBJ1-2|TRBV12-3/TRBV12-4|-
CASSFGQSYGYTF
TGTGCCAGCAGTTTTGGACAGAGCTATGGCTACACCTTC
>-|TRBJ1-1|TRBV6-6|TRBD1
CASSHGKTPRGLEGTEAFF
TGTGCCAGCAGTCACGGAAAGACCCCCAGGGGGCTAGAGGGCACTGAAGCTTTCTTT